This T cell receptor beta chain was identified in a study of identical twins. General study points: Analyses of zero insertions could, in part, be confounded by invariant MAIT and iNKT cells. Modeled out-of-frame TCR alpha sharing in monozygotic twins fell below observed levels.

The CDR3 runs to 12 residues. The germline V gene has CDR1 WSHSY and CDR2 SAAADI. Deletions cut 6 bases from V and 6 bases from J, with 12 bases between. Among all donors, each was a healthy Caucasian. Carrying unique molecular identifiers, the cDNA also gained a universal primer site through template switching. TCRdb processed the 5' RACE reads anew with MiXCR; each CDR3 protein has one entry. The table has 280,000 or so distinct CDR3 sequences, under 9% seen once. Regarding this clonotype: Its antigen is still unknown.

These data were also filed under a second study, of yellow fever vaccine responses in identical twins.

This sequence originates from a woman aged 18-29 years in good health. The sample consisted of memory (CD45RO+) T cells sorted from blood. The chain has TRBV10-2 and TRBJ2-7; maybe TRBD1 (5 bases). For the CDR3, the DNA is TGCGCCAGCAGCCCGTCAGGGATCGAGCAGTACTTC. This gives the protein CASSPSGIEQYF.